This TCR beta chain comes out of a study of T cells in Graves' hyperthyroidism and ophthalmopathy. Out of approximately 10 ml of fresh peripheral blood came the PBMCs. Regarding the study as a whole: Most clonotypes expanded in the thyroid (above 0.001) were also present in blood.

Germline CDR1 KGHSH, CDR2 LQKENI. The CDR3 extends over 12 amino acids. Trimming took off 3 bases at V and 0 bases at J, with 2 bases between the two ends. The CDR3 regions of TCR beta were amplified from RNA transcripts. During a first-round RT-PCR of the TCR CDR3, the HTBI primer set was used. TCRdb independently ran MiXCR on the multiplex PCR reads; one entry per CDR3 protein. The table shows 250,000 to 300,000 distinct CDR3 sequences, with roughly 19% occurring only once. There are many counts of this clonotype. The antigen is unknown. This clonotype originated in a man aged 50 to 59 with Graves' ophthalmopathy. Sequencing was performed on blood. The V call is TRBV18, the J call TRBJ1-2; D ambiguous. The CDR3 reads CASSPTNYGYTF. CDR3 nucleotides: TGTGCCAGCTCACCTACTAACTATGGCTACACCTTC.